Sequencing of this TCR beta chain was carried out in a study of neurological immune-mediated disorders. Whole-study findings and limits: The greatest TCR clonal expansion appeared in HTLV-1-associated myelopathy and the smallest, falling below healthy controls, in multiple sclerosis. Because no CDR3 amino acid sequences were shared across subjects by expanded clones, private repertoires were suggested in all groups.

The T cells used for sorted libraries numbered about 970,000, either CD4+ or CD8+. This CDR3 comprises 13 residues. V was trimmed by 0 bases and J by 6 bases, leaving 7 bases between them. Germline V CDR1 and CDR2: SGHRS, YFSETQ. The authors produced cDNA by 5'RACE using 10-nucleotide random UMIs. TCRdb re-derived calls from the 5' RACE reads in MiXCR, one entry per CDR3 protein. The table lists over 13,000 distinct CDR3 sequences, approximately 7% of them singletons. This clonotype was seen repeatedly, ten times or more. Its antigen is not identified. This chain uses TRBV5-1 with TRBJ2-1; D might be TRBD2 (5 bases). Sequencing was carried out using CD8+ T cells from blood. This TCR was sampled from a woman between 35 and 50 years old in good health. DNA of the CDR3: TGCGCCAGCAGCTTGGCTAGCTCCAATGAGCAGTTCTTC. Its translation: CASSLASSNEQFF. Based on the CDR3 plus reference TRBV5-1 and TRBJ2-1, the full variable domain is KAGVTQTPRYLIKTRGQQVTLSCSPISGHRSVSWYQQTPGQGLQFLFEYFSETQRNKGNFPGRFSGRQFSNSRSEMNVSTLELGDSALYLCASSLASSNEQFFGPGTRLTVL.